The source of this TCR beta chain is a study of T cell repertoires in cytomegalovirus infection. Study conclusions and caveats: Across the ex vivo response, the dominant clonotypes were HLA-C-restricted CMV-specific TCR beta clonotypes.

This clonotype was observed a handful of times. The antigen is not known. TCRdb re-called the reads through MiXCR, storing one row per CDR3 protein. The table shows 200,000 to 300,000 distinct CDR3 sequences, with over 8% occurring only once. V was cut by 4 bases and J by 1 base, with 10 bases left in between. Germline lookup yields CDR1 SGHDN and CDR2 FVKESK. The CDR3 consists of 14 residues. This sequence originates from a human donor in good health (CMV status not recorded). Some clones in this sample may be carry-over from other donors' samples. The source material was PBMCs. This chain joins TRBV14 and TRBJ1-1, with a tentative D call TRBD1 (5 bases). As DNA, the CDR3 is TGTGCCAGCAGCCCGGGACTGGCGAACACTGAAGCTTTCTTT. It encodes CASSPGLANTEAFF.